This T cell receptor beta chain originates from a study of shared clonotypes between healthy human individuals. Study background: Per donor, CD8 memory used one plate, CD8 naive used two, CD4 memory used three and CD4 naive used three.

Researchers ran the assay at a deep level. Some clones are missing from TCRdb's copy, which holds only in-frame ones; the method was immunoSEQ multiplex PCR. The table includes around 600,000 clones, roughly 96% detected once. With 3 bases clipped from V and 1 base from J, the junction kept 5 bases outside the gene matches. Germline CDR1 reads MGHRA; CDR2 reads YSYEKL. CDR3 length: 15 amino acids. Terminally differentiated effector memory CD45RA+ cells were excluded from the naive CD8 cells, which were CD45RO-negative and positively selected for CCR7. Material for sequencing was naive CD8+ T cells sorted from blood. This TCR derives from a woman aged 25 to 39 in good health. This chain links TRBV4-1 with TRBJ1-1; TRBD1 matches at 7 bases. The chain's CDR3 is CASSHREGANTEAFF. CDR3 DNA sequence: TGCGCCAGCAGCCACCGGGAGGGGGCGAACACTGAAGCTTTCTTT.